This TCR beta chain was identified during a study of post-analysis software for immune sequencing data. The study's findings and limits: Higher frequency in patients than in controls was seen for a handful of TRBV segments, with TRBV5-6, TRBV5-1 and TRBV20-1 among them.

CDR1 is SGHRS and CDR2 is YFSETQ in the germline V gene. CDR3 length: 15 residues. The ends were cut back, 0 bases at V and 2 bases at J, with 8 bases in the middle. Sequencing libraries made from TCR beta cDNA carried unique molecular identifiers. TCRdb independently ran MiXCR on the PCR reads; one entry per CDR3 protein. The data show about 820,000 distinct CDR3 sequences, about 50% seen once. Details on this clonotype: What it binds is unknown.

The receptor comes from a girl aged 10-17 years with multiple sclerosis. The chain combines TRBV5-1 with TRBJ2-2, with D possibly matching TRBD1 (6 bases). The sequenced material came from blood. As DNA, the CDR3 is TGCGCCAGCAGCTTGGGGACAGACAACACCGGGGAGCTGTTTTTT. Its translation is CASSLGTDNTGELFF. Complete variable domain (other parts from reference TRBV5-1 and TRBJ2-2): KAGVTQTPRYLIKTRGQQVTLSCSPISGHRSVSWYQQTPGQGLQFLFEYFSETQRNKGNFPGRFSGRQFSNSRSEMNVSTLELGDSALYLCASSLGTDNTGELFFGEGSRLTVL.